This TCR beta chain comes out of a study of cytomegalovirus exposure and HLA in healthy donors. Study-level results: Most TCR sequences were uncommon, yet certain public TCRs appeared in many donors.

The data were produced by immunoSEQ multiplex PCR, yet TCRdb's version contains in-frame clones alone and is incomplete. This sample yields approximately 270,000 clones, of which around 85% are seen a single time; 1% belongs to the top ten. Trimming shortened V by 3 bases and J by 8 bases, and 9 bases separated the two germline ends. Per the germline V gene, CDR1 is SGDLS and CDR2 is YYNGEE. The CDR3 is 12 residues long. As regards this clone: The target antigen is unknown.

The material sequenced was PBMCs. The chain carries TRBV9 and TRBJ2-1; D is perhaps TRBD2 (6 bases). The clonotype originates from a woman aged 18-29 years in good health and CMV-seronegative. CDR3 sequence (DNA): TGTGCCAGCAGCGCTCGGAGGGATGAGCAGTTCTTC. Translated, it gives CASSARRDEQFF.